This TCR beta chain is drawn from a study of breast tumors, draining lymph nodes, adjacent tissues listed by TCRdb under 2016. For context, the study as a whole: Breast cancer patients provided tumor, adjacent nontumor tissue and axillary lymph nodes, and the study compared the TCR beta repertoires across these three sources. In human breast cancer, the study set out to evaluate how tumor, surrounding tissue and draining lymph node repertoires relate to one another and whether T cells may move between these sites.

In this sample, this clonotype turned up many times. Its antigen has not been determined. Per-base qualities were not stored, and no clone one base away is much larger. Lymph node samples were obtained from the axillary draining lymph nodes of breast cancer patients. What the work shows at the level of the full study, not this receptor alone: The similarity between tumor and nontumor tissue repertoires was significantly greater in luminal-like breast cancer than in basal-like breast cancer. T-cell repertoire diversity in tumors was found to be lower than in lymph nodes but higher than in nontumor tissue, and preferential V and J gene usage was observed. A scenario in which most tumor T cells derive from the lymph node and then expand within tumor tissue was judged to be consistent with the data. The conclusion that tumor T cells originate in lymph nodes was framed as consistent with a hypothesis rather than directly demonstrated.

For sequencing, an Illumina HiSeq 2000 was employed. TCR beta chain libraries were generated by multiplex PCR amplification. High-throughput sequencing was used to analyze the amplified TCR beta chain products. TCRdb ran its own pipeline on the public reads, namely fastp trimming at Q25 and MiXCR clone calling, and kept in-frame beta chains. Every CDR3 protein is listed once, alongside the most common genes and DNA of its rows. This sample gives around 130,000 distinct CDR3 sequences in total; approximately 32% of them show up just once. The ten largest clones represent approximately 2.2% of the sample. The germline V gene sets CDR1 to MNHEY and CDR2 to SVGAGI. Trimming at the junction amounts to 5 bases on V and 0 bases on J, and the germline ends lie 10 bases apart. CDR3 length: 14 amino acids, cysteine to phenylalanine. CDR3 DNA only is kept here, 42 bases in frame from base 1.

Sample: axillary lymph node tissue. This receptor was obtained from a female donor with breast cancer. Some clones in this sample may be carry-over from other donors' samples. The chain is encoded by TRBV6-5 joined to TRBJ1-2; the D gene is unclear. Read as DNA, the sequence is TGTGCCAGCAGTGCCGTGAGCCCTAACTATGGCTACACCTTC. This sequence encodes CASSAVSPNYGYTF.